This entry lists 17 T cell receptor beta chains sequenced from one sample in a study of technical replicates of blood from a handful of donors. TCRdb's copy holds only in-frame clones and misses some; the assay was immunoSEQ multiplex PCR. Of some 93,000 clones listed, nearly 97% are singletons. The material sequenced was T cells isolated from PBMCs. The receptors derive from a human donor in good health.

The rearrangement links TRBV19 to TRBJ1-5; weak D call: TRBD1 (6 bases). Between the trimmed V and J ends, which lost 3 bases and 6 bases, there was a span of 12 bases. This CDR3 has 14 amino acids. Per the germline V gene, CDR1 is LNHDA and CDR2 is SQIVND (reference sequence). In nucleotides, the CDR3 is TGTGCCAGTAGTATGCAGAGAGGGGGTCAGCCCCAGCATTTT. Its protein product is CASSMQRGGQPQHF.

The chain carries TRBV7-9 and TRBJ1-1, with 11 bases matching TRBD1. The ends lost 3 bases at V and 3 bases at J; junction bases unmatched: 0. The CDR3 is 14 residues long. Germline V CDR1 and CDR2: SEHNR, FQNEAQ (reference sequence). CDR3 loop: CASSLGQGDTEAFF. CDR3 coding DNA: TGTGCCAGCAGCTTGGGACAGGGGGACACTGAAGCTTTCTTT.

The chain is built from TRBV11-3 and TRBJ1-5, with D possibly being TRBD1 (6 bases). Trimming cost V 3 bases and J 6 bases, with 15 bases left between them. Germline lookup yields CDR1 SGHNT and CDR2 YENEEA. The CDR3 runs to 15 residues. For the CDR3, the DNA is TGTGCCAGCAGCTTCAGAGGGGGATATTGTCAGCCCCAGCATTTT. It encodes CASSFRGGYCQPQHF.

The chain links TRBV6-5 to TRBJ2-1; possibly TRBD2 for D (5 bases). V was trimmed by 8 bases and J by 9 bases, leaving 14 bases between them. This CDR3 has 12 residues. The germline gives CDR1 MNHEY, CDR2 SVGAGI. The CDR3 reads CASRTSSGEQFF. In DNA, the CDR3 is TGTGCCAGCCGTACTAGTTCGGGTGAGCAGTTCTTC.

The chain carries TRBV6-5 and TRBJ2-1, with D maybe TRBD2 (6 bases). The CDR3 runs 14 residues. V was shortened by 6 bases and J by 6 bases, with 15 bases between the two germline ends. Germline values: CDR1 MNHEY, CDR2 SVGAGI. CDR3 region: CASSLGLNLNEQFF. CDR3 DNA sequence: TGTGCCAGCAGCCTGGGACTGAACCTCAATGAGCAGTTCTTC.

The genes are TRBV21-1 and TRBJ1-1; TRBD1 reflects the table's D call only, with no check against the DNA. TRBV21-1 is flagged as a pseudogene. The CDR3 loop spans 15 amino acids. The CDR3 sequence: CASSKWARQNTEAFF. In nucleotides, the CDR3 is TGTGCCAGCAGCAAATGGGCTCGACAGAACACTGAAGCTTTCTTT.

The chain has TRBV10-3 and TRBJ2-7; tentative D call: TRBD1 (6 bases). In germline, CDR1 is ENHRY, CDR2 SYGVKD. The germline V and J ends were trimmed by 8 bases and 4 bases, with 9 bases remaining between them. The CDR3 is 11 amino acids. CDR3 sequence: CAIRQEYEQYF. CDR3 nucleotides: TGTGCCATCCGACAGGAGTACGAGCAGTACTTC.

V gene TRBV11-2 combines with J gene TRBJ2-1, with 8 nucleotides matching TRBD1. CDR1 and CDR2 from the germline V gene are SGHAT and FQNNGV. This CDR3 comprises 14 residues. V was clipped by 4 bases and J by 6 bases; unmatched bases: 5. For the CDR3, the DNA is TGTGCCAGCAGCTCCACAGGGGGAGGCAATGAGCAGTTCTTC. Its translation: CASSSTGGGNEQFF.

The chain combines TRBV13 with TRBJ1-5; D unresolved. The V gene's germline CDR1 is PRHDT and CDR2 FYEKMQ (reference sequence). V was pared by 6 bases and J by 2 bases, with 11 bases between. There are 14 residues in the CDR3. The CDR3, as DNA: TGTGCCAGCAGTCGGGGTTCAGGCAATCAGCCCCAGCATTTT. Residues: CASSRGSGNQPQHF.

The rearrangement links TRBV6-4 to TRBJ1-6; no clear D. CDR3 length equals 14 residues. Germline V CDR1 and CDR2: MRHNA, SNTAGT. Trimming took 7 bases from V and 6 from J, leaving 13 bases between them. DNA for the CDR3: TGTGCCAGCATCCCGGCGGGAGGTAATTCACCCCTCCACTTT. This sequence encodes CASIPAGGNSPLHF.

J is TRBJ2-3 and V is TRBV27, with 13 nucleotides matching TRBD2. Losses at the gene ends were 11 bases for V and 0 bases for J; bases not matched to a gene: 14. Looked up from germline, CDR1 is MNHEY and CDR2 is SMNVEV (reference sequence). This CDR3 is 18 amino acids long. The DNA for the CDR3 is TGTGCCGTCCGGGACACTAGCGGGGGGGCCCCGAGCACAGATACGCAGTATTTT. Its protein product is CAVRDTSGGAPSTDTQYF.

The chain uses TRBV4-1 and TRBJ2-7, with 10 bases matching TRBD2. The CDR3 extends over 16 amino acids. J gave up 5 bases and V 4 bases, and 11 bases lay outside the gene matches. Germline V gives CDR1 MGHRA, CDR2 YSYEKL. In DNA form, the CDR3 reads TGCGCCAGCAGCCGGACAGCGGGAGGGCCTAAGAACGAGCAGTACTTC. This sequence encodes CASSRTAGGPKNEQYF.

In this sample, this clone turned up once. The V and J genes are TRBV10-3 and TRBJ2-7; 11 nucleotides align to TRBD2. Germline loops: CDR1 ENHRY, CDR2 SYGVKD. This CDR3 is 17 amino acids long. V lost 0 bases and J lost 1; bases outside the gene matches: 5. CDR3 loop: CAISESGTSGMSYEQYF. In DNA form, the CDR3 reads TGTGCCATCAGTGAGTCAGGGACTAGCGGCATGTCCTACGAGCAGTACTTC.

The chain carries TRBV27 and TRBJ1-2, with TRBD1 matching over 9 bases. Germline V lookup: CDR1 MNHEY, CDR2 SMNVEV (reference sequence). After removal of 3 bases from V and 8 bases from J, the junction contained 10 bases not matched to a gene. The CDR3 length is 15 residues. The chain's CDR3 is CASSLWGQGRSGYTF. CDR3 bases: TGTGCCAGCAGTTTGTGGGGACAGGGAAGATCGGGCTACACCTTC.

The CDR3 bases are TGTGCCAGCAGCACCGGGACTAGCGGGGGGGCCTACAATGAGCAGTTCTTC. It codes for CASSTGTSGGAYNEQFF. The gene calls are TRBV7-9 and TRBJ2-1, with 16 bases matching TRBD2. CDR1 is SEHNR, CDR2 FQNEAQ, per germline (reference sequence). With 5 bases clipped from V and 2 bases from J, the junction kept 3 bases outside the gene matches. The CDR3 contains 17 residues.

V gene TRBV14 combines with J gene TRBJ2-1; 10 bases are a match to TRBD2. The CDR3 consists of 15 residues. Germline-derived CDR1 and CDR2 are SGHDN and FVKESK. V was pared by 5 bases and J by 3 bases, with 4 bases of the junction left unmatched. The CDR3 loop reads CASSSLAGGYNEQFF. Here the CDR3 DNA reads TGTGCCAGCAGCTCTTTAGCGGGAGGCTACAATGAGCAGTTCTTC.

This clone was counted a few times. The chain uses TRBV4-1 and TRBJ1-3; D unclear. The CDR3 extends over 16 amino acids. V was clipped by 4 bases and J by 0 bases, with 13 bases between them. The germline V gene encodes CDR1 MGHRA and CDR2 YSYEKL. The CDR3, as DNA: TGCGCCAGCAGCCCCCTCCCACATCGCTCTGGAAACACCATATATTTT. This codes for CASSPLPHRSGNTIYF.